This paragraph reports one T cell receptor (beta chain). The antigen is not known. The donors were part of the 120-subject validation cohort, which stood apart from the roughly 700-subject first cohort. CDR3 length: 15 amino acids. V lost 5 bases to trimming and J lost 4 bases, with 17 bases between them. CDR1 is MGHRA, CDR2 YSYEKL, per germline. Profiled with immunoSEQ multiplex PCR; TCRdb holds only in-frame clones, not every one. The table includes roughly 80,000 clones, around 94% detected once. These data come from a study of cytomegalovirus exposure and HLA in healthy donors. Study-wide findings and caveats: Most sequenced TCRs were rare (though some public TCRs occurred in many donors). The study recorded 150 to 200 TCR beta chains that were cytomegalovirus-associated.

Specimen: PBMCs. The TCR comes from a woman between 18 and 30 years old in good health and CMV-seronegative. The rearrangement joins TRBV4-1 to TRBJ1-1; D not resolved. CDR3 sequence: CASSRDTASGTEAFF. The CDR3, as DNA: TGCGCCAGCAGCAGAGACACAGCTAGCGGCACTGAAGCTTTCTTT.